The 14 T cell receptor beta chains below were found in one sample sequenced in a study of T cell responses to AZD1222 COVID-19 vaccine. The method was immunoSEQ multiplex PCR; TCRdb's version includes in-frame clones alone and lacks a portion of them. The repertoire has about 82,000 clones, roughly 92% of them found once; the top ten carry roughly 3.1%. The sample consisted of peripheral blood, taken 28 days after the second AZD1222 dose. The receptors stem from an adult who received the AZD1222 COVID-19 vaccine.

This clone appeared once. The chain joins TRBV27 to TRBJ2-7, with D unresolved. V lost 6 bases and J 11 bases, leaving 20 bases between the germline ends. Germline loops: CDR1 MNHEY, CDR2 SMNVEV (reference sequence). The CDR3 has 13 residues. CDR3 protein: CASRESQAHREYF. Here the CDR3 DNA reads TGTGCCAGCAGGGAATCGCAAGCCCACCGGGAGTACTTC.

The chain is built from TRBV6-1 and TRBJ2-7; D remains unclear. Per germline, CDR1 MNHNS and CDR2 SASEGT. The CDR3 is made up of 14 amino acids. Trimming left V 2 bases short and J 0 bases short, with 8 bases between. In nucleotides, the CDR3 is TGTGCCAGCAGTGAACTAACAGTCTCCTACGAGCAGTACTTC. The encoded protein is CASSELTVSYEQYF.

The V gene is TRBV19, the J gene TRBJ1-1; 8 nucleotides line up with TRBD1. The trim removed 5 bases at V and 3 bases at J, leaving 14 bases unmatched. CDR3 length: 17 residues. Germline loops: CDR1 LNHDA, CDR2 SQIVND (reference sequence). CDR3 nucleotides: TGTGCCAGTAGTCCTGGGAGGACAGGGTCTACGGACACTGAAGCTTTCTTT. Translated: CASSPGRTGSTDTEAFF.

The chain links TRBV11-2 to TRBJ2-1; TRBD1 agrees at 8 bases. Germline CDR1 SGHAT, CDR2 FQNNGV. CDR3 size: 18 residues. The V segment lost 0 bases and the J segment 5 bases; nucleotides outside the gene matches: 12. Written as DNA, the CDR3 is TGTGCCAGCAGCTTAGATGGTCCCCGGACAGGGCCGAACAATGAGCAGTTCTTC. This gives the protein CASSLDGPRTGPNNEQFF.

The chain couples TRBV11-2 to TRBJ2-5; D is undetermined. The germline V gene has CDR1 SGHAT and CDR2 FQNNGV. The CDR3 totals 15 residues. V was trimmed by 1 base and J by 4 bases, leaving 13 bases between them. The CDR3 loop is CASSLARATGETQYF. The DNA of the CDR3 is TGTGCCAGCAGCTTAGCCCGAGCTACCGGAGAGACCCAGTACTTC.

The CDR3 sequence is CASSYQQGAGWIQYF. As DNA, the CDR3 is TGTGCCAGCAGTTACCAACAGGGGGCCGGCTGGATTCAGTACTTC. The gene calls are TRBV28 and TRBJ2-4; 9 nucleotides align to TRBD1. Losses at the gene ends were 4 bases for V and 10 bases for J; bases not matched to a gene: 11. The CDR3 has 15 amino acids. Germline assignment: CDR1 MDHEN and CDR2 SYDVKM.

This clone was detected once. The CDR3 spells CAWSAATGLVNQPQHF. The CDR3 region has the DNA TGTGCCTGGAGCGCGGCTACAGGGTTGGTTAATCAGCCCCAGCATTTT. The rearrangement uses TRBV30 and TRBJ1-5; D perhaps matches TRBD1 (6 bases). The CDR3 spans 16 residues. Trimming shortened V by 3 bases and J by 4 bases, and 19 bases separated the two germline ends. Per the germline V gene, CDR1 is GTSNPN and CDR2 is SVGIG (reference sequence).

This chain connects TRBV9 to TRBJ2-5; 13 bases line up with TRBD2. The CDR3 is 17 residues long. The germline V gene encodes CDR1 SGDLS and CDR2 YYNGEE. After removal of 0 bases from V and 5 bases from J, the junction contained 7 bases not matched to a gene. The CDR3 DNA reads TGTGCCAGCAGCGTAGGACTAGCGGGGGGCCGTACGGAGACCCAGTACTTC. Translating it yields CASSVGLAGGRTETQYF.

The chain links TRBV2 to TRBJ2-5; TRBD2 agrees at 12 bases. This CDR3 is built from 13 residues. V was clipped by 4 bases and J by 13 bases; unmatched bases: 7. Germline lookup yields CDR1 SNHLY and CDR2 FYNNEI. CDR3 protein: CASSGTSGNEPYF. The CDR3, as DNA: TGTGCCAGCAGTGGGACTAGCGGGAACGAACCGTACTTC. The full variable domain, with the rest looked up from reference TRBV2 and TRBJ2-5, is EPEVTQTPSHQVTQMGQEVILRCVPISNHLYFYWYRQILGQKVEFLVSFYNNEISEKSEIFDDQFSVERPDGSNFTLKIRSTKLEDSAMYFCASSGTSGNEPYFGPGTRLLVL.

The chain recombines TRBV7-3 with TRBJ2-3; D unclear. Germline V gives CDR1 SGHTA, CDR2 FQGTGA. This CDR3 spans 11 amino acids. V was shortened by 5 bases and J by 2 bases, with 2 bases between the two germline ends. The DNA for the CDR3 is TGTGCCAGCAGCCACACAGATACGCAGTATTTT. Protein sequence: CASSHTDTQYF. Full variable domain (outside the CDR3, taken from reference TRBV7-3 and TRBJ2-3): GAGVSQTPSNKVTEKGKYVELRCDPISGHTALYWYRQSLGQGPEFLIYFQGTGAADDSGLPNDRFFAVRPEGSVSTLKIQRTERGDSAVYLCASSHTDTQYFGPGTRLTVL.

For the CDR3, the DNA is TGTGCCAGCAGCTTACAAGGGGTTTGGAATGAGCAGTTCTTC. Translation: CASSLQGVWNEQFF. The chain carries TRBV7-6 and TRBJ2-1; perhaps TRBD1 as D (5 bases). V was trimmed by 2 bases and J by 7 bases, leaving 12 bases between them. The CDR3 spans 14 residues. Germline-derived CDR1 and CDR2 are SGHVS and FNYEAQ.

This rearrangement joins TRBV30 to TRBJ2-7; D is ambiguous. The germline gives CDR1 GTSNPN, CDR2 SVGIG (reference sequence). There are 13 residues in the CDR3. V gave up 0 bases and J gave up 6 bases, with 12 bases separating them. CDR3 in amino acids: CAWSVTPASEQYF. CDR3 nucleotides: TGTGCCTGGAGTGTAACCCCAGCCTCCGAGCAGTACTTC.

V gene TRBV2 combines with J gene TRBJ2-5; 10 positions match TRBD1. Germline CDR1 reads SNHLY; CDR2 reads FYNNEI. CDR3 size: 16 residues. The J segment lost 0 bases and the V segment lost 5 bases, leaving 6 bases of the junction unmatched. The CDR3 loop reads CASSTRQGANQETQYF. CDR3 nucleotides: TGTGCCAGCAGTACTAGACAGGGGGCGAACCAAGAGACCCAGTACTTC. Full variable domain (rest looked up from reference TRBV2 and TRBJ2-5): EPEVTQTPSHQVTQMGQEVILRCVPISNHLYFYWYRQILGQKVEFLVSFYNNEISEKSEIFDDQFSVERPDGSNFTLKIRSTKLEDSAMYFCASSTRQGANQETQYFGPGTRLLVL.

This chain uses TRBV10-2 with TRBJ2-3; D gene uncertain. Deletions cut 4 bases from V and 10 bases from J, with 15 bases between. The CDR3 extends over 13 amino acids. The V gene's germline CDR1 is WSHSY and CDR2 SAAADI. In DNA, the CDR3 is TGCGCCAGCAGTGTGCGGCTGCTTATGCCGCAGTATTTT. Amino acids: CASSVRLLMPQYF.